The clone carrying this TCR beta chain came up many times. CDR3 size: 14 residues. V shed 3 bases, J shed 3 bases, and the junction held 1 base outside the gene matches. Per the germline V gene, CDR1 is KGHSH and CDR2 is LQKENI. This specimen belongs to a study of blood T cell repertoires in COVID-19. Study-wide context: Specimens from acute and convalescent COVID-19 originated in the United States, Italy and Spain. PBMCs, B-cell-depleted T cells, or T cells were the source of the cDNA or gDNA that made up the material.

How the authors handled the data: Quantification of nucleated cells was approximated via reference gene primer amplification. The assay was immunoSEQ multiplex PCR, and TCRdb's table has in-frame clones only and misses some. V and J calls and clone size are those listed in that table; D and trimming were worked out from the DNA. The table records around 100,000 clones, approximately 84% of them present only once. The V and J genes are TRBV18 and TRBJ1-2; 10 bases line up with TRBD1. The TCR was taken from a human donor in a cohort sampled during active COVID-19. The sequenced sample was peripheral blood. The CDR3 coding sequence is TGTGCCAGCTCACCGGACAGGGGGGACTATGGCTACACCTTC. It encodes CASSPDRGDYGYTF.